A single sample is the source of the 3 T cell receptor beta chains below, sequenced in a study of T-cell memory formation after mild COVID-19. TCRdb used MiXCR to reprocess the 5' RACE reads, holding one entry per CDR3 protein. The profile shows some 14,000 distinct CDR3 sequences, 16% of them singletons. The sample consisted of PBMCs or a T cell subset sorted from them (not recorded which). The source is a young man who had mild COVID-19 (a few samples of this study predate the infection). Cell type and time point are not known.

Written as DNA, the CDR3 is TGTGCCAGTAGTATATGGGGGGAAGACGGCTACACCTTC. Translating it yields CASSIWGEDGYTF. This chain connects TRBV19 to TRBJ1-2, with TRBD1 as a possible D gene (5 bases). Germline loops: CDR1 LNHDA, CDR2 SQIVND (reference sequence). The CDR3 is 13 amino acids. V was trimmed by 2 bases and J by 8 bases, leaving 12 bases between them.

This clonotype was counted between two and nine times. The CDR3 sequence: CASSLAGSNQPQHF. In DNA form, the CDR3 reads TGTGCCAGCAGCTTAGCCGGTAGCAATCAGCCCCAGCATTTT. The chain combines TRBV7-2 with TRBJ1-5; D not certain. CDR1 is SGHTA and CDR2 is FQGNSA in the germline V gene. V dropped 0 bases and J dropped 0 bases, with 3 bases sitting between them. The CDR3 has 14 residues.

The V gene is TRBV27, the J gene TRBJ1-6; unclear D gene. V lost 4 bases, J lost 6 bases, and 10 bases lay in between. The CDR3 loop spans 14 amino acids. The germline V gene has CDR1 MNHEY and CDR2 SMNVEV (reference sequence). As DNA, the CDR3 is TGTGCCAGCAGTTCACCAAGCGTTAATTCACCCCTCCACTTT. The encoded protein is CASSSPSVNSPLHF.